Presented here are 19 T cell receptor beta chains from one specimen sequenced in a study of a mutant IDH1 vaccine in newly diagnosed glioma. Sequencing was performed with immunoSEQ multiplex PCR; in TCRdb, only in-frame clones are kept and a portion is missing. This sample yields some 68,000 clones, of which about four fifths are seen a single time; about 7.5% belongs to the top ten. As to time point: baseline, week 1 (first vaccination visit). Treatment specified: pre-vaccination baseline after standard-of-care therapy. This material consisted of PBMCs, taken from a glioma patient treated with radiotherapy, temozolomide or both. These receptors were collected from a man in his fifties with glioma.

This chain links TRBV5-4 with TRBJ2-5; 9 bases map to TRBD1. Germline V gene lookup returns CDR1 SGHNT and CDR2 YYREEE (reference sequence). V gave up 4 bases and J gave up 1 base; unmatched junction bases: 2. This CDR3 has 14 residues. CDR3 coding DNA: TGTGCCAGCAGCCTGGGACAGGGCCAAGAGACCCAGTACTTC. Its translation: CASSLGQGQETQYF.

V gene TRBV6-6 combines with J gene TRBJ2-5, with a possible D match to TRBD2 (6 bases). Germline CDR1 MNHNY, CDR2 SVGAGI (reference sequence). This CDR3 comprises 14 residues. V dropped 5 bases and J dropped 5 bases, with 15 bases sitting between them. The CDR3 sequence is CASSVTSETETQYF. DNA of the CDR3: TGTGCCAGCAGTGTGACTAGTGAAACGGAGACCCAGTACTTC.

This rearrangement joins TRBV9 to TRBJ1-6, with a possible D match to TRBD1 (5 bases). The CDR3 runs to 15 residues. Germline V gene data show CDR1 as SGDLS and CDR2 as YYNGEE. Trimming cost V 0 bases and J 7 bases, with 11 bases left between them. The CDR3 DNA reads as TGTGCCAGCAGCGTAGGTCTGGGGGTAAATTCACCCCTCCACTTT. Its translation is CASSVGLGVNSPLHF.

The chain is built from TRBV10-3 and TRBJ2-1, with D perhaps TRBD1 or TRBD2 (5 bases each). Trimming stripped 0 bases from V and 3 bases from J, with 12 bases between. Germline V gene lookup returns CDR1 ENHRY and CDR2 SYGVKD. The CDR3 covers 16 residues. In DNA form, the CDR3 reads TGTGCCATCAGTGAGTCGCTGGGGACGAACTACAATGAGCAGTTCTTC. It encodes CAISESLGTNYNEQFF.

V gene TRBV19 combines with J gene TRBJ1-1; D not certain. Per germline, CDR1 LNHDA and CDR2 SQIVND (reference sequence). This CDR3 contains 13 residues. V was shortened by 7 bases and J by 5 bases, with 14 bases between the two germline ends. The CDR3 reads CASKRDGLTEAFF. In DNA, the CDR3 is TGTGCCAGTAAACGGGATGGTTTGACTGAAGCTTTCTTT. Full variable domain (missing parts from reference TRBV19 and TRBJ1-1): DGGITQSPKYLFRKEGQNVTLSCEQNLNHDAMYWYRQDPGQGLRLIYYSQIVNDFQKGDIAEGYSVSREKKESFPLTVTSAQKNPTAFYLCASKRDGLTEAFFGQGTRLTVV.

Comments on this clone: Other DNA sequences in the same sample also yield this CDR3. V is TRBV9 and J is TRBJ2-1, with TRBD2 matching 9 bases. CDR3 size: 15 residues. V lost 0 bases and J lost 3; bases outside the gene matches: 1. CDR1 SGDLS and CDR2 YYNGEE come from the germline V gene. DNA for the CDR3: TGTGCCAGCAGCGTAGGAGCGGGGGGCTACAATGAGCAGTTCTTC. It codes for CASSVGAGGYNEQFF.

The chain uses TRBV7-9 and TRBJ2-7; D uncertain. The CDR3 spans 14 residues. Trimming took off 2 bases at V and 3 bases at J, with 11 bases between the two ends. CDR1 is SEHNR, CDR2 FQNEAQ, per germline (reference sequence). This CDR3 is CASSLSAESYEQYF. The DNA of the CDR3 is TGTGCCAGCAGCTTATCCGCGGAAAGCTACGAGCAGTACTTC.

The chain employs TRBV29-1 and TRBJ1-3; TRBD1 matches at 7 bases. The germline CDR1 and CDR2 sequences are SQVTM and ANQGSEA. The ends lost 7 bases at V and 2 bases at J; junction bases unmatched: 5. The CDR3 totals 13 residues. The CDR3 region is CSAGGGPGNTIYF. In DNA, the CDR3 is TGCAGCGCAGGGGGAGGGCCTGGAAACACCATATATTTT.

The chain couples TRBV11-2 to TRBJ1-1; D gene uncertain. The V and J ends lost 1 base and 4 bases respectively, with 10 bases between them. This CDR3 spans 14 amino acids. Germline V CDR1 and CDR2: SGHAT, FQNNGV. CDR3 region: CASSLVGSSTEAFF. In DNA, the CDR3 is TGTGCCAGCAGCTTAGTGGGGTCTTCCACTGAAGCTTTCTTT.

CDR3 loop: CASSRWGTETQYF. CDR3 nucleotides: TGTGCCAGCAGCCGGTGGGGTACAGAGACCCAGTACTTC. V is TRBV5-6 and J is TRBJ2-5; D gene unclear. The CDR3 totals 13 residues. Trimming left V 4 bases short and J 4 bases short, with 11 bases between. Germline V gives CDR1 SGHDT, CDR2 YYEEEE.

This chain links TRBV14 with TRBJ2-5; no firm D call. V was cut by 3 bases and J by 4 bases, with 15 bases left in between. The CDR3 has 15 residues. Germline CDR1 is SGHDN and CDR2 is FVKESK. For the CDR3, the DNA is TGTGCCAGCAGCCATGACTCCGGGTGGAGAGAGACCCAGTACTTC. Protein product: CASSHDSGWRETQYF.

This clone was seen at least ten times. The chain has TRBV4-2 and TRBJ1-5, with 9 bases lining up with TRBD1. With V trimmed by 5 bases and J by 6 bases, 23 bases remained unmatched. The germline V gene has CDR1 LGHNA and CDR2 YNFKEQ. This CDR3 contains 20 residues. The CDR3 reads CASSANLGFPGQGIGQPQHF. In DNA, the CDR3 is TGTGCCAGCAGCGCGAACCTTGGTTTCCCGGGACAGGGAATTGGTCAGCCCCAGCATTTT.

This clone was seen a single time. This chain links TRBV5-4 with TRBJ1-6; 9 bases are a match to TRBD1. CDR3 size: 16 residues. The V segment lost 1 base and the J segment 7 bases; nucleotides outside the gene matches: 6. The V gene's germline CDR1 is SGHNT and CDR2 YYREEE (reference sequence). The CDR3 loop is CASSLRAGTGNSPLHF. DNA for the CDR3: TGTGCCAGCAGCTTGAGGGCCGGGACAGGGAATTCACCCCTCCACTTT.

The chain joins TRBV30 to TRBJ1-1; D is ambiguous. The V and J ends lost 3 bases and 5 bases respectively, with 19 bases between them. Germline V gene sequence: CDR1 GTSNPN, CDR2 SVGIG (reference sequence). There are 15 residues in the CDR3. CDR3 coding DNA: TGTGCCTGGAGCCCCAAGGGCCTACTTAGGACTGAAGCTTTCTTT. It is translated as CAWSPKGLLRTEAFF.

J is TRBJ1-2 and V is TRBV27; D not resolved. The CDR3 is 15 residues long. CDR1 MNHEY and CDR2 SMNVEV come from the germline V gene (reference sequence). Trimming pared 5 bases from V and 1 base from J, leaving 14 bases between. DNA for the CDR3: TGTGCCAGCAGTCCACGACGGCCGCATAACTATGGCTACACCTTC. It yields the protein CASSPRRPHNYGYTF.

This rearrangement joins TRBV5-8 to TRBJ1-5, with D unclear. The CDR3 has 14 amino acids. CDR1 and CDR2 (germline): SGHTS, YDEGEE. V was pared by 4 bases and J by 1 base, with 9 bases between. The CDR3 sequence: CASSPAPSNQPQHF. Written as DNA, the CDR3 is TGTGCCAGCAGCCCCGCCCCGAGCAATCAGCCCCAGCATTTT.

This clone was recorded a few times. This sequence joins TRBV28 and TRBJ2-2; 10 nucleotides align to TRBD2. The trim removed 7 bases at V and 5 bases at J, leaving 4 bases unmatched. The CDR3 loop spans 14 amino acids. CDR1 MDHEN and CDR2 SYDVKM come from the germline V gene. The CDR3 here is CASIAGGRTGELFF. In DNA, the CDR3 is TGTGCCAGCATAGCGGGGGGAAGGACCGGGGAGCTGTTTTTT.

The chain has TRBV7-3 and TRBJ2-2, with D possibly being TRBD2 (5 bases). From germline, CDR1 is SGHTA and CDR2 FQGTGA. This CDR3 region has 12 residues. Trimming pared 8 bases from V and 1 base from J, leaving 5 bases between. The CDR3 nucleotides read TGTGCCAGCGCGGGGAACACCGGGGAGCTGTTTTTT. It encodes CASAGNTGELFF.

This clone was detected only once. This chain joins TRBV6-5 and TRBJ2-5; D gene unclear. Germline loops: CDR1 MNHEY, CDR2 SVGAGI. The CDR3 spans 16 residues. The V end lost 0 bases, the J end lost 2 bases, and 13 bases lay between the germline ends. Here the CDR3 reads CASSYSKQRPQETQYF. DNA of the CDR3: TGTGCCAGCAGTTACTCGAAGCAGCGTCCTCAAGAGACCCAGTACTTC.